The 2 T cell receptor beta chains given below trace back to one sample, sequenced in a study of cytomegalovirus exposure and HLA in healthy donors. The PCR made use of 60 Vbeta and 13 Jbeta primers. Libraries were prepared by immunoSEQ multiplex PCR; TCRdb keeps only in-frame clonotypes and omits some of them. This table holds some 100,000 clones, roughly 82% found once. Sequencing was done on a sample of PBMCs. The receptors stem from a woman under 30 in good health and CMV-seronegative.

V usage is TRBV11-2 and J usage is TRBJ2-3; tentative D call: TRBD1 (6 bases). The germline V gene has CDR1 SGHAT and CDR2 FQNNGV. The CDR3 loop spans 16 amino acids. Trimming removed 3 bases from V and 1 base from J, with 14 bases in between. The DNA for the CDR3 is TGTGCCAGCAGCTTTCAGGGGAGAACGGGCACAGATACGCAGTATTTT. Translation: CASSFQGRTGTDTQYF.

The rearrangement links TRBV7-9 to TRBJ2-1, with D possibly matching TRBD1 (6 bases). The CDR3 totals 16 residues. Trimming stripped 5 bases from V and 4 bases from J, with 18 bases between. Germline values: CDR1 SEHNR, CDR2 FQNEAQ (reference sequence). In DNA, the CDR3 is TGTGCCAGCAGCCGCCGGAGGACAGTCCCTTACAATGAGCAGTTCTTC. Residues: CASSRRRTVPYNEQFF.